Below, one T cell receptor (beta chain) is given with its context. The table came from immunoSEQ multiplex PCR; TCRdb's copy has only in-frame clones and leaves some out. The sample has under 65,000 clones; around 67% are singletons. These data originate in a study of blood T cell repertoires in COVID-19. The germline V and J ends were trimmed by 1 base and 10 bases, with 11 bases remaining between them. This CDR3 is 14 amino acids long. Germline-derived CDR1 and CDR2 are SGHVS and FQNEAQ. The TCR comes from a woman in her seventies with acute or convalescent COVID-19. The sequenced material came from peripheral blood. This chain links TRBV7-8 with TRBJ1-6, with a tentative D call TRBD1 (6 bases). The DNA of the CDR3 is TGTGCCAGCAGCTTAGGAGGGGGACTATCACCCCTCCACTTT. It translates to CASSLGGGLSPLHF.